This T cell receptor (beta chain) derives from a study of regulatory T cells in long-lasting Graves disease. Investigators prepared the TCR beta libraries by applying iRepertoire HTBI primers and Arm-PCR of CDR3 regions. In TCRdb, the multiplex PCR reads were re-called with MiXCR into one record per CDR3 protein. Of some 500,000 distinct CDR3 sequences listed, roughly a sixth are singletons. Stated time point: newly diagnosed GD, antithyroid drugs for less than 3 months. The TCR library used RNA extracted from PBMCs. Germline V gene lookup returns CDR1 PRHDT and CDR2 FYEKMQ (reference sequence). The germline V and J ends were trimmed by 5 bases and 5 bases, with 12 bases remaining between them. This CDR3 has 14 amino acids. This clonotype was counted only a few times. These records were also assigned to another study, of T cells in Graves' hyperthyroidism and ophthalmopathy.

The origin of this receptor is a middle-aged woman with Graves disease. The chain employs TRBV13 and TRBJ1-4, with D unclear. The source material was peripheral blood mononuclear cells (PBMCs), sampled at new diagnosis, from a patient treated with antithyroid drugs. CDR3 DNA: TGTGCCAGCAGCCAGACGGCCAACAATGAAAAACTGTTTTTT. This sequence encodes CASSQTANNEKLFF.